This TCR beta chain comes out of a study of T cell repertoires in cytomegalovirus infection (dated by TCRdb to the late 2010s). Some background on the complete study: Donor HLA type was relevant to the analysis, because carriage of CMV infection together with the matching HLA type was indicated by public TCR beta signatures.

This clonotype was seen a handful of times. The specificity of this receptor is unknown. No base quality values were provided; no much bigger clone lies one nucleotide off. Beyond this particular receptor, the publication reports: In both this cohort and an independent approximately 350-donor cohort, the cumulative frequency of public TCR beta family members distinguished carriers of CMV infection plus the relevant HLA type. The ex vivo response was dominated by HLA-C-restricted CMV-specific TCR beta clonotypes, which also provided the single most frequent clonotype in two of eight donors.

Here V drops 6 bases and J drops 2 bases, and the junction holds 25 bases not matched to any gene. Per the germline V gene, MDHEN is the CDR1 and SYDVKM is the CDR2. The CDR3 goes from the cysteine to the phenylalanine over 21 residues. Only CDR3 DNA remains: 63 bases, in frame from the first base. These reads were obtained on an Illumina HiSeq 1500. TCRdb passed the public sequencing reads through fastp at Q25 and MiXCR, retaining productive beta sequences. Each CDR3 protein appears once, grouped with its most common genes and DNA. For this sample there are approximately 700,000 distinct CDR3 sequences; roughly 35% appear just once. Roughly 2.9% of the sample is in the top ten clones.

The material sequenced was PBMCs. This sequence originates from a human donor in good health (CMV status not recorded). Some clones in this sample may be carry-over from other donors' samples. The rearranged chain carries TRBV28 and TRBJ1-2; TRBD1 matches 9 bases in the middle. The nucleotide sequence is TGTGCCAGCAGCTCGAGCCTCACCCAAGACAGGGGGAAGTGGGCAAACTATGGCTACACCTTC. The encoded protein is CASSSSLTQDRGKWANYGYTF.